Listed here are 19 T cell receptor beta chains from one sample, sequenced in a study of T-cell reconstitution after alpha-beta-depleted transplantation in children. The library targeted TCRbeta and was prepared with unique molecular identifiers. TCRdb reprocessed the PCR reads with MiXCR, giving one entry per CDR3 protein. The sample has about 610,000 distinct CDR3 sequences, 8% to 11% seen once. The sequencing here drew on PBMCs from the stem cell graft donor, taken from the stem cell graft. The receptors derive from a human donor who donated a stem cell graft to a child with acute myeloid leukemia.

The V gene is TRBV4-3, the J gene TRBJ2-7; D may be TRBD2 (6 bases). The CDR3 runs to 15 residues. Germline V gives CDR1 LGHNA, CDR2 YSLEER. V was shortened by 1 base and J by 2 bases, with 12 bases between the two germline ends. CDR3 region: CASSQGLANPYEQYF. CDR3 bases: TGCGCCAGCAGCCAAGGCCTAGCGAACCCCTACGAGCAGTACTTC.

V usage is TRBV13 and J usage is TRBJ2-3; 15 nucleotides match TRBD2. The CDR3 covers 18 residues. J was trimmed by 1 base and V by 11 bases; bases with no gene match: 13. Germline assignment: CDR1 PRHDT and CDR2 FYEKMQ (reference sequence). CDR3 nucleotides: TGTGCCCGCTGCCCTGGGACTAGCGGGAGGAGACGCACAGATACGCAGTATTTT. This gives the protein CARCPGTSGRRRTDTQYF.

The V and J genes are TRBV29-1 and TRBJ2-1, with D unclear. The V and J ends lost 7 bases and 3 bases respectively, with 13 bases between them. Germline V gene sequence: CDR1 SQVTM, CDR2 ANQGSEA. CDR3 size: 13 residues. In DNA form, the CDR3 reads TGCAGCGCTATGGACCATCTCTACAATGAGCAGTTCTTC. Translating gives CSAMDHLYNEQFF.

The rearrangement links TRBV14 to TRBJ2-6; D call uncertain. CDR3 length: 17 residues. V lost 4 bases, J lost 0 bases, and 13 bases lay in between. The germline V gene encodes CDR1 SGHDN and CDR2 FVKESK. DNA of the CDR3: TGTGCCAGCAGCCCCAAGGCGCAGATCTCTGGGGCCAACGTCCTGACTTTC. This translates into CASSPKAQISGANVLTF.

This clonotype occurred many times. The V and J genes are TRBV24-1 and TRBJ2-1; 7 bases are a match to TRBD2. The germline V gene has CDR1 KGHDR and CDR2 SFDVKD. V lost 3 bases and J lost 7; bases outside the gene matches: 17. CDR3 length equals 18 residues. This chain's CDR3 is CATSDTRVGLAGVNEQFF. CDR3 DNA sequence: TGTGCCACCAGTGATACACGTGTGGGGTTGGCGGGAGTGAATGAGCAGTTCTTC.

The DNA for the CDR3 is TGTGCCACCAGTGGCCCAAACGGATTCGAGCAGTTCTTC. This codes for CATSGPNGFEQFF. The chain recombines TRBV24-1 with TRBJ2-1; D is uncertain. Deletions cut 5 bases from V and 10 bases from J, with 14 bases between. Germline V CDR1 and CDR2: KGHDR, SFDVKD. The CDR3 sequence is 13 residues long.

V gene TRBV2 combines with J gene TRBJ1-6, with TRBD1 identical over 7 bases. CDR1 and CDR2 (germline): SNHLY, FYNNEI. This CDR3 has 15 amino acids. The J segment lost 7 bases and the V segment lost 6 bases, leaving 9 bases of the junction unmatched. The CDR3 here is CASRQGQVGNSPLHF. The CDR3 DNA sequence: TGTGCCAGCAGGCAAGGACAGGTTGGGAATTCACCCCTCCACTTT.

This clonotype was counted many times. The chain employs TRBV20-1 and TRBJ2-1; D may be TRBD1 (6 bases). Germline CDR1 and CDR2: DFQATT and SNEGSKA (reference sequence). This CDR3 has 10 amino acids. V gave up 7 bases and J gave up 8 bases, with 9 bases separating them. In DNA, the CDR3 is TGCAGTGGGGGGCAATATGAGCAGTTCTTC. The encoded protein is CSGGQYEQFF.

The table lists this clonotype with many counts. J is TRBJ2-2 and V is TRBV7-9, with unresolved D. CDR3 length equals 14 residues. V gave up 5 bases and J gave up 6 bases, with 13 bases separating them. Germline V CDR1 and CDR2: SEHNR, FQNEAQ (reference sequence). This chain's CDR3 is CASSNSRNSGELFF. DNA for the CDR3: TGTGCCAGCAGCAATAGCCGCAACTCCGGGGAGCTGTTTTTT.

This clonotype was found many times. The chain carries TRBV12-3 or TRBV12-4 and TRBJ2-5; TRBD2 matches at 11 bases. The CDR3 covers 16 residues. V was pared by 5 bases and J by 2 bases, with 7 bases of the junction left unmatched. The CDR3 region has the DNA TGTGCCAGCAGTCCCGGGACTAGCGGTACTCAAGAGACCCAGTACTTC. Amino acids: CASSPGTSGTQETQYF.

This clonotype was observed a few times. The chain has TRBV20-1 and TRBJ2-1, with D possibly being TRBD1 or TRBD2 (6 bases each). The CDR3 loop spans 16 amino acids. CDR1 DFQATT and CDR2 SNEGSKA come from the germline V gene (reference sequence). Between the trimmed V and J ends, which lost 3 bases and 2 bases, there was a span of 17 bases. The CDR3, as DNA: TGCAGTGCTAGGTCGGCGCGGGACAATACCTACAATGAGCAGTTCTTC. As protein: CSARSARDNTYNEQFF.

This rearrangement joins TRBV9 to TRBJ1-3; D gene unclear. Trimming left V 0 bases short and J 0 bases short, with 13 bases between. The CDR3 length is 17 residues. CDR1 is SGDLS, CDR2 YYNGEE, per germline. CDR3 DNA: TGTGCCAGCAGCGTAGGAGCGACTGCGAGCTCTGGAAACACCATATATTTT. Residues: CASSVGATASSGNTIYF.

The CDR3 here is CSVRQGTGNQPQHF. The CDR3 nucleotides are TGCAGCGTGCGGCAGGGGACCGGCAATCAGCCCCAGCATTTT. The gene calls are TRBV29-1 and TRBJ1-5; perhaps TRBD1 as D (6 bases). The germline CDR1 and CDR2 sequences are SQVTM and ANQGSEA. The ends were cut back, 6 bases at V and 2 bases at J, with 14 bases in the middle. The CDR3 covers 14 residues.

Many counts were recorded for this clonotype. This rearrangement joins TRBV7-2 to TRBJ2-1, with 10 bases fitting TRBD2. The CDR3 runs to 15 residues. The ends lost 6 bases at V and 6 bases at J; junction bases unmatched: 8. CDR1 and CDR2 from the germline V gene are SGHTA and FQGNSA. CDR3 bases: TGTGCCAGCAGTTACACTAGCGGGGCCCCCAATGAGCAGTTCTTC. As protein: CASSYTSGAPNEQFF.

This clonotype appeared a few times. The CDR3 reads CASSQPTGTGTYEQYF. CDR3 DNA: TGTGCCAGCAGCCAACCGACCGGGACAGGTACCTACGAGCAGTACTTC. The genes are TRBV11-1 and TRBJ2-7, with 8 bases aligning to TRBD1. The germline V gene has CDR1 SGHAT and CDR2 FQDESV (reference sequence). The CDR3 is 16 residues long. Losses at the gene ends were 5 bases for V and 2 bases for J; bases not matched to a gene: 11. Full variable domain (missing parts from reference TRBV11-1 and TRBJ2-7): EAEVAQSPRYKITEKSQAVAFWCDPISGHATLYWYRQILGQGPELLVQFQDESVVDDSQLPKDRFSAERLKGVDSTLKIQPAELGDSAMYLCASSQPTGTGTYEQYFGPGTRLTVT.

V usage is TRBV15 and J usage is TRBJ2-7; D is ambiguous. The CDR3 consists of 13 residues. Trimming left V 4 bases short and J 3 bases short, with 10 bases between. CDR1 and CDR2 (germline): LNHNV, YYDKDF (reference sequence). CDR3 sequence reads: CATSTKGYYEQYF. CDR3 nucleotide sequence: TGTGCCACCAGCACAAAAGGTTACTACGAGCAGTACTTC. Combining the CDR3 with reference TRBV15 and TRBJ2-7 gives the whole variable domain DAMVIQNPRYQVTQFGKPVTLSCSQTLNHNVMYWYQQKSSQAPKLLFHYYDKDFNNEADTPDNFQSRRPNTSFCFLDIRSPGLGDTAMYLCATSTKGYYEQYFGPGTRLTVT.

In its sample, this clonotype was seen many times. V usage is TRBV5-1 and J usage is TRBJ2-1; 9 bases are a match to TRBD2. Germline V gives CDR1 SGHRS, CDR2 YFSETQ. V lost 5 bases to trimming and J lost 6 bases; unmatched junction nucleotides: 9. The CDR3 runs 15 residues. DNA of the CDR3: TGCGCCAGCAGTCGTCTAGCGGGAAGGGCCAATGAGCAGTTCTTC. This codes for CASSRLAGRANEQFF.

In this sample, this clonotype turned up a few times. The CDR3 protein is CASSFGLAGATGELFF. The CDR3 DNA follows: TGTGCCAGCAGCTTCGGACTAGCGGGAGCTACCGGGGAGCTGTTTTTT. V and J are TRBV7-2 and TRBJ2-2, with TRBD2 identical over 13 bases. With V trimmed by 3 bases and J by 5 bases, 3 bases remained unmatched. CDR1 SGHTA and CDR2 FQGNSA come from the germline V gene. CDR3 length: 16 residues.

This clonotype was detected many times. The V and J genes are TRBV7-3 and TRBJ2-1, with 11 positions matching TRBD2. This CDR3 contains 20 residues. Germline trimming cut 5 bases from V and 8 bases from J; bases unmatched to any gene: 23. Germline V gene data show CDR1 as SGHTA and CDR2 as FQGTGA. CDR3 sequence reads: CASSKNTGSGRARGSHEQFF. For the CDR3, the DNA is TGTGCCAGCAGCAAGAACACTGGTAGCGGGAGGGCCCGGGGTTCCCATGAGCAGTTCTTC.